This T cell receptor beta chain was recorded in a study of blood T cell repertoires in COVID-19 (dated by TCRdb to the early 2020s). Looking at the study overall: Collaborator samples came from the United States, Italy and Spain and covered acute and convalescent phases of COVID-19. The prospective study material was composed of cDNA or gDNA derived from T cells, B-cell-depleted T cells, or PBMCs. The dataset comprised deeply sampled blood TCRbeta repertoires from subjects exposed to, actively infected with, or recovered from COVID-19. A freely available public database, intended as a resource for researchers studying the immune response to SARS-CoV-2, is where the repertoires were released. Samples were obtained from the ongoing ImmuneRACE study (first 160 participants) and from 1,254 subjects provided by 6 global collaborators. A de-identified subject ID, COVID-19 status, age in years and sex were almost always included in the sample metadata. HLA class I and class II types, where available, came from metadata supplied by the sample provider rather than from assay-based typing.

TCRbeta CDR3 regions were amplified from genomic DNA using the immunoSEQ Assay, a bias-controlled multiplex PCR. Concerning the study's data processing: The number of nucleated cells in each sample was estimated by amplification of reference gene primers within the assay. To quantify the absolute abundance of each unique TCRbeta CDR3 rearrangement, sequence reads were collapsed and filtered. For each sample, productive Simpson clonality was calculated by taking the square root of Simpson's diversity index across productive rearrangements. TCRdb carries this immuneACCESS record with in-frame sequences only. Its versions omit some clonotypes, under half of them owing to an unresolved V gene in the studies checked, with the rest unexplained. That table is the source of V, J and clone size, and D and trimming were worked out from the DNA. The sample has more than 100,000 clones on record, over 65% of them singletons. Together, the top ten hold 0.7% to 1% of the sample.

The collaborating institutions used their own protocols to collect whole blood in K2EDTA tubes. Collaborator samples were shipped for TCRbeta analysis as frozen whole blood, isolated PBMCs, or DNA extracted from either sample type. Broad study findings and their caveats: Clinical and demographic metadata were provided uncurated, with the amount varying by source and participant.

This clone has a handful of counts. This receptor's antigen is unknown. No base qualities exist here, and no much larger clone lies one base off it. The CDR1 and CDR2 encoded by the germline V gene (reference sequence) are SEHNR and FQNEAQ. The CDR3 measures 16 amino acids from cysteine to phenylalanine. Only the CDR3 DNA stays, 48 bases, in frame from base 1. Unmatched junction bases come to 13, with V trimmed by 5 bases and J by 8 bases. The receptor was derived from a human donor with acute or convalescent COVID-19. The donor label of this sample is uncertain. Material: peripheral blood. The chain is assembled from TRBV7-9 and TRBJ1-4, with TRBD1 identical over 8 junction bases. The CDR3 here reads CASSLRHRGKGEKLFF. The bases read TGTGCCAGCAGCCTCAGACACAGGGGGAAAGGGGAAAAACTGTTTTTT.